The next 27 T cell receptor beta chains were all read from a single sample in a study of neurological immune-mediated disorders. Specified time point: longitudinal time-point 1 (baseline). Via MiXCR, TCRdb re-called the 5' RACE reads, giving one row per CDR3 protein. This sample has about 57,000 distinct CDR3 sequences, with over 8.5% found just once. Sequences were obtained from PBMCs. These receptors were obtained from a male donor with HTLV-1-associated myelopathy (HAM/TSP).

This clonotype was detected many times. This may be a read error, as it is one base from a much larger clone. The chain combines TRBV5-6 with TRBJ2-7, with 9 bases matching TRBD1. V shed 4 bases, J shed 2 bases, and the junction held 4 bases outside the gene matches. The V gene's germline CDR1 is SGHDT and CDR2 YYEEEE. The CDR3 length is 14 residues. The CDR3 sequence: CASSAGTGPYEQYF. For the CDR3, the DNA is TGTGCCAGCAGCGCCGGGACAGGGCCCTACGAGCAGTACTTC.

This clonotype was detected many times. V is TRBV5-1 and J is TRBJ2-3, with D possibly TRBD1 on 6 matching bases. Germline loops: CDR1 SGHRS, CDR2 YFSETQ. The V end lost 1 base, the J end lost 0 bases, and 6 bases lay between the germline ends. The CDR3 contains 14 residues. The CDR3 DNA sequence: TGCGCCAGCAGCTTGCAGGGGAGCACAGATACGCAGTATTTT. Protein: CASSLQGSTDTQYF.

Comment on this clonotype: This sequence may be a read error, since a much larger clone differs from it by one base. The J gene is TRBJ1-5, the V gene TRBV7-3; D perhaps matches TRBD1 (6 bases). V was pared by 7 bases and J by 6 bases, with 25 bases between. CDR1 and CDR2 from the germline V gene are SGHTA and FQGTGA. CDR3 size: 17 residues. CDR3 region: CASNTSGPGVSCQPQHF. The CDR3 nucleotides read TGTGCCAGCAACACCTCAGGACCAGGGGTCTCTTGTCAGCCCCAGCATTTT.

This clonotype was counted ten times or more. This chain links TRBV28 with TRBJ2-2; TRBD1 aligns across 10 bases. V gave up 2 bases and J gave up 4 bases; unmatched junction bases: 13. Per the germline V gene, CDR1 is MDHEN and CDR2 is SYDVKM. This CDR3 is 19 amino acids long. Here the CDR3 DNA reads TGTGCCAGCAGTTTAGTAGCTTGGACAGGGGGTAGAAGCACCGGGGAGCTGTTTTTT. This codes for CASSLVAWTGGRSTGELFF.

This clonotype was found many times. J is TRBJ1-6 and V is TRBV5-1; TRBD1 is a possible D gene (6 bases). The V and J ends lost 5 bases and 7 bases respectively, with 10 bases between them. Per the germline V gene, CDR1 is SGHRS and CDR2 is YFSETQ. The CDR3 length is 13 residues. The CDR3 DNA sequence: TGCGCCAGCAGTCAGCAGGGGAATTCACCCCTCCACTTT. Amino acids: CASSQQGNSPLHF. The whole variable domain, filled in from reference TRBV5-1 and TRBJ1-6, reads KAGVTQTPRYLIKTRGQQVTLSCSPISGHRSVSWYQQTPGQGLQFLFEYFSETQRNKGNFPGRFSGRQFSNSRSEMNVSTLELGDSALYLCASSQQGNSPLHFGNGTRLTVT.

This clonotype was counted ten times or more. This chain uses TRBV15 with TRBJ1-4, with 8 bases aligning to TRBD1. Germline values: CDR1 LNHNV, CDR2 YYDKDF (reference sequence). V dropped 5 bases and J dropped 8; count of bases not matched to a gene: 7. The CDR3 totals 14 residues. The CDR3 DNA is TGTGCCACCAGCCTGGACAGGGCAGGCGAAAAACTGTTTTTT. This sequence encodes CATSLDRAGEKLFF.

The table lists this clonotype with many counts. This chain uses TRBV20-1 with TRBJ1-6, with 8 bases aligning to TRBD1. Germline V gene sequence: CDR1 DFQATT, CDR2 SNEGSKA (reference sequence). The ends lost 0 bases at V and 7 bases at J; junction bases unmatched: 5. The CDR3 extends over 15 amino acids. The CDR3 DNA follows: TGCAGTGCTAGAGACTTCCAGGGGGCGAATTCACCCCTCCACTTT. Translated: CSARDFQGANSPLHF.

Turning to this clonotype: Without the conserved terminal phenylalanine or tryptophan, this CDR3 likely stems from a read error. The DNA is omitted, as the CDR3 cannot be located on it reliably, and the CDR3 follows TCRdb's listing. The CDR3: CASGDGPGEQDL. The chain has TRBV5-1 and TRBJ2-7; TRBD2 is taken as the D call from the table, unchecked against the DNA. The germline gives CDR1 SGHRS, CDR2 YFSETQ. The CDR3 spans 12 residues, counting both ends.

This clonotype is medium-sized within its sample. The rearrangement links TRBV5-5 to TRBJ2-5, with D possibly TRBD1 on 5 matching bases. V lost 1 base and J lost 5, with 15 bases in between. This CDR3 region has 15 residues. CDR1 and CDR2 from the germline V gene are SGHKS and YYEKEE (reference sequence). The CDR3 DNA reads TGTGCCAGCAGCTTGTTGGTTAGACCAGGGGAGACCCAGTACTTC. Protein product: CASSLLVRPGETQYF. The full variable domain, with the rest looked up from reference TRBV5-5 and TRBJ2-5, is DAGVTQSPTHLIKTRGQQVTLRCSPISGHKSVSWYQQVLGQGPQFIFQYYEKEERGRGNFPDRFSARQFPNYSSELNVNALLLGDSALYLCASSLLVRPGETQYFGPGTRLLVL.

This clonotype was recorded at least ten times. V and J are TRBV29-1 and TRBJ2-1; TRBD2 matches 8 bases. The CDR3 has 17 amino acids. The germline gives CDR1 SQVTM, CDR2 ANQGSEA. The junction had 8 bases not matched to a gene; V was cut back by 1 base and J by 0 bases. The CDR3 nucleotides are TGCAGCGTTGAAGGCCAGCGGGGGCTGAGCTCCTACAATGAGCAGTTCTTC. As protein: CSVEGQRGLSSYNEQFF.

The V gene is TRBV12-3 or TRBV12-4, the J gene TRBJ1-5; D is uncertain. Between the trimmed V and J ends, which lost 5 bases and 2 bases, there was a span of 16 bases. This CDR3 has 16 amino acids. The CDR3 spells CASSPSRTGGNQPQHF. As DNA, the CDR3 is TGTGCCAGCAGTCCATCGCGGACCGGGGGCAATCAGCCCCAGCATTTT.

This clonotype was seen at least ten times. The chain combines TRBV29-1 with TRBJ2-1; TRBD1 matches at 11 bases. V gave up 4 bases and J gave up 9 bases; unmatched junction bases: 5. Germline loops: CDR1 SQVTM, CDR2 ANQGSEA. This CDR3 has 13 residues. The CDR3 DNA reads as TGCAGCGTTGGTGGACAGGGGGCGGGTGAGCAGTTCTTC. It encodes CSVGGQGAGEQFF.

This clonotype was recorded at least ten times. The genes are TRBV7-9 and TRBJ2-3, with D tentatively TRBD2 (5 bases). Germline V gene sequence: CDR1 SEHNR, CDR2 FQNEAQ (reference sequence). The CDR3 spans 13 residues. Trimming left V 1 base short and J 4 bases short, with 6 bases between. CDR3 DNA: TGTGCCAGCAGCTTAGGGACTGCAGATACGCAGTATTTT. Its translation is CASSLGTADTQYF.

This clonotype showed up many times. The V call is TRBV29-1, the J call TRBJ1-1; no definite D call. The V end lost 7 bases, the J end lost 4 bases, and 16 bases lay between the germline ends. The CDR3 consists of 13 residues. In germline, CDR1 is SQVTM, CDR2 ANQGSEA. The CDR3 sequence: CSAPGTFGTEAFF. CDR3 bases: TGCAGCGCTCCGGGCACATTCGGCACTGAAGCTTTCTTT.

This clonotype has at least ten counts. V and J are TRBV12-3 or TRBV12-4 and TRBJ1-4, with D unresolved. The CDR3 is 13 amino acids. Trimming removed 5 bases from V and 6 bases from J, with 10 bases in between. CDR3 DNA: TGTGCCAGCAGTGCACCTGGGGATGAAAAACTGTTTTTT. Translated: CASSAPGDEKLFF.

This clonotype was observed many times. V gene TRBV20-1 combines with J gene TRBJ2-7, with TRBD1 matching over 9 bases. After removal of 3 bases from V and 5 bases from J, the junction contained 5 bases not matched to a gene. Germline V gene lookup returns CDR1 DFQATT and CDR2 SNEGSKA (reference sequence). CDR3 length: 13 amino acids. CDR3: CSARRDRADEQYF. DNA of the CDR3: TGCAGTGCTAGGCGGGACAGGGCGGACGAGCAGTACTTC.

This clonotype was seen repeatedly, ten times or more. The chain employs TRBV5-1 and TRBJ2-3; 11 positions agree with TRBD2. J lost 3 bases, V lost 4 bases, and 4 bases had no gene match. The germline CDR1 and CDR2 sequences are SGHRS and YFSETQ. The CDR3 is made up of 15 amino acids. The CDR3 sequence: CASSLTSGETDTQYF. The DNA for the CDR3 is TGCGCCAGCAGCCTGACTAGCGGGGAGACAGATACGCAGTATTTT.

This clonotype has ten or more counts. The rearrangement links TRBV7-9 to TRBJ1-4; 7 positions agree with TRBD1. J was trimmed by 8 bases and V by 8 bases; bases with no gene match: 8. Germline CDR1 is SEHNR and CDR2 is FQNEAQ (reference sequence). The CDR3 consists of 13 residues. The CDR3 DNA sequence: TGTGCCAGCCTCCGGGACAGAAACGAAAAACTGTTTTTT. As protein: CASLRDRNEKLFF.

This clonotype turned up a few times. The chain carries TRBV6-5 and TRBJ1-6; D is possibly TRBD1 (5 bases). The CDR3 runs to 18 residues. From germline, CDR1 is MNHEY and CDR2 SVGAGI. The V gene lost 1 base and the J gene lost 6 bases, with 19 bases spanning the gap. CDR3 region: CASSYWAGGARINSPLHF. CDR3 nucleotides: TGTGCCAGCAGTTACTGGGCGGGAGGGGCTCGAATTAATTCACCCCTCCACTTT.

This clonotype was seen ten or more times. This chain connects TRBV5-1 to TRBJ1-1; the match to TRBD1 covers 12 bases. The germline CDR1 and CDR2 sequences are SGHRS and YFSETQ. The J segment lost 9 bases and the V segment lost 3 bases, leaving 3 bases of the junction unmatched. This CDR3 contains 13 residues. This chain's CDR3 is CASSWGTGGKAFF. In nucleotides, the CDR3 is TGCGCCAGCAGCTGGGGGACAGGGGGCAAAGCTTTCTTT.

There are many counts of this clonotype. The chain combines TRBV6-2 or TRBV6-3 with TRBJ2-7; D perhaps matches TRBD1 (6 bases). The CDR3 contains 15 residues. The V gene lost 6 bases and the J gene lost 3 bases, with 18 bases spanning the gap. CDR1 and CDR2 (germline): MNHEY, SVGEGT. The CDR3 DNA reads TGTGCCAGCAGGTCGACAGGTGCATTGATCTACGAGCAGTACTTC. Residues: CASRSTGALIYEQYF.

This clonotype was seen repeatedly, ten times or more. This chain links TRBV12-3 or TRBV12-4 with TRBJ1-6; D possibly corresponds to TRBD1 (6 bases). This CDR3 contains 15 residues. The ends were cut back, 7 bases at V and 6 bases at J, with 16 bases in the middle. This chain's CDR3 is CASKTGLRPNSPLHF. CDR3 DNA: TGTGCCAGCAAAACAGGGTTGCGGCCTAATTCACCCCTCCACTTT.

The rearrangement links TRBV5-1 to TRBJ2-1; possibly TRBD2 for D (5 bases). The CDR3 sequence is 15 residues long. V shed 5 bases and J shed 9 bases, with 21 bases lying between them. Germline V lookup: CDR1 SGHRS, CDR2 YFSETQ. This chain's CDR3 is CASSPTGFNVAEQFF. The CDR3 nucleotides are TGCGCCAGCAGTCCCACGGGGTTCAACGTGGCTGAGCAGTTCTTC. The full variable domain, with the rest looked up from reference TRBV5-1 and TRBJ2-1, is KAGVTQTPRYLIKTRGQQVTLSCSPISGHRSVSWYQQTPGQGLQFLFEYFSETQRNKGNFPGRFSGRQFSNSRSEMNVSTLELGDSALYLCASSPTGFNVAEQFFGPGTRLTVL.

This clonotype has at least ten counts. The chain recombines TRBV5-1 with TRBJ2-2, with 7 bases fitting TRBD1. After removal of 4 bases from V and 6 bases from J, the junction contained 3 bases not matched to a gene. Germline CDR1 is SGHRS and CDR2 is YFSETQ. The CDR3 length is 13 residues. In nucleotides, the CDR3 is TGCGCCAGCAGCCCCGGACAGGCCGGGGAGCTGTTTTTT. Translation gives CASSPGQAGELFF.

Ten or more counts support this clonotype. The chain employs TRBV7-2 and TRBJ2-4, with unresolved D. The CDR3 is made up of 17 amino acids. The V gene lost 3 bases and the J gene lost 4 bases, with 19 bases spanning the gap. Looked up from germline, CDR1 is SGHTA and CDR2 is FQGNSA. The CDR3 sequence: CASSFSGLQRIKNIQYF. CDR3 nucleotide sequence: TGTGCCAGCAGCTTCTCGGGTTTACAGAGGATAAAAAACATTCAGTACTTC.

In this sample, this clonotype turned up once. A much larger clonotype is one base distant, so this may be a read error. This chain joins TRBV15 and TRBJ2-7, with D tentatively TRBD1 (5 bases). The germline V gene has CDR1 LNHNV and CDR2 YYDKDF (reference sequence). The CDR3 sequence is 15 residues long. The CDR3 reads CVTSRDDAGYYEQYF. The DNA for the CDR3 is TGTGTCACCAGCAGAGATGATGCAGGGTACTACGAGCAGTACTTC. Together with reference TRBV15 and TRBJ2-7, the CDR3 gives the full variable domain: DAMVIQNPRYQVTQFGKPVTLSCSQTLNHNVMYWYQQKSSQAPKLLFHYYDKDFNNEADTPDNFQSRRPNTSFCFLDIRSPGLGDTAMYLCVTSRDDAGYYEQYFGPGTRLTVT.

This clonotype was seen ten or more times. This chain's CDR3 is CASSWRGTVAKNIQYF. The CDR3 DNA is TGTGCCAGCAGCTGGCGGGGGACAGTAGCCAAAAACATTCAGTACTTC. This rearrangement joins TRBV5-6 to TRBJ2-4; D possibly matches TRBD1 or TRBD2 (7 bases each). The ends were cut back, 3 bases at V and 0 bases at J, with 13 bases in the middle. CDR1 is SGHDT, CDR2 YYEEEE, per germline. CDR3 length: 16 residues.